This entry is about one T cell receptor (beta chain). Antigen specificity is unknown. Produced via immunoSEQ multiplex PCR; TCRdb's table is partial and in-frame only. The sample yields around 220,000 clones, roughly 94% seen once. The source of the sample is a study of T cell responses to AZD1222 COVID-19 vaccine. Study conclusions and caveats: Donors were mostly white British, more females; clonal diversity possibly underestimated. Spike-wide coverage was observed for vaccine-associated CD4 TCRs, with dominant responses at 160-218 and 743-854.

Germline CDR1 and CDR2: SGDLS and YYNGEE. Trimming shortened V by 3 bases and J by 5 bases, and 18 bases separated the two germline ends. This CDR3 region has 16 residues. V gene TRBV9 combines with J gene TRBJ2-1; D gene unclear. The specimen was peripheral blood, collected 28 days after the second dose of the MenACWY control vaccine. The receptor was derived from an adult who received the MenACWY meningococcal vaccine as a control. The CDR3, as DNA: TGTGCCAGCAGCGCTCAGAAGGCCCCAATTAACAATGAGCAGTTCTTC. Its translation: CASSAQKAPINNEQFF.